The clone carrying this T cell receptor beta chain was counted a single time. Assay used: immunoSEQ multiplex PCR; TCRdb lists only in-frame clones, some missing. The sample consists of some 44,000 clones, around 90% of them appearing once. The source of the sample is a study of T cell changes during pregnancy in multiple sclerosis. After removal of 0 bases from V and 0 bases from J, the junction contained 8 bases not matched to a gene. CDR3 length: 18 amino acids. Per germline, CDR1 MGHRA and CDR2 YSYEKL. The clonotype originates from a female donor with multiple sclerosis, enrolled in a pregnancy study. Sequencing was performed on CD4+ T cells from peripheral blood mononuclear cells, taken in the second trimester of pregnancy. This chain joins TRBV4-1 and TRBJ2-3; 8 bases are shared with TRBD2. CDR3 nucleotide sequence: TGCGCCAGCAGCCAAGAAGTCAGCGGGGGTATCAGCACAGATACGCAGTATTTT. This encodes CASSQEVSGGISTDTQYF.